The 13 T cell receptor beta chains below were found in one sample sequenced in a study of blood T cell repertoires in COVID-19. Here immunoSEQ multiplex PCR was the method, and the copy in TCRdb shows in-frame clones only, minus some. Among roughly 160,000 clones, about four fifths were seen once, and the ten largest hold approximately 3%. Sequencing was carried out using PBMCs or T cells enriched from blood (not recorded which). The origin of the receptors is a woman aged 60-75 years who had recovered from COVID-19.

This clone has ten or more counts. The chain combines TRBV24-1 with TRBJ2-2, with D maybe TRBD2 (6 bases). Deletions cut 1 base from V and 0 bases from J, with 11 bases between. Germline V gene data show CDR1 as KGHDR and CDR2 as SFDVKD. The CDR3 sequence is 17 residues long. In DNA, the CDR3 is TGTGCCACCAGTGATTTCCTGGCGGGACCGAACACCGGGGAGCTGTTTTTT. Amino acid sequence: CATSDFLAGPNTGELFF.

This chain links TRBV30 with TRBJ1-6; 10 nucleotides agree with TRBD1. Germline V gene lookup returns CDR1 GTSNPN and CDR2 SVGIG (reference sequence). V lost 5 bases and J lost 8; bases outside the gene matches: 6. The CDR3 sequence is 14 residues long. CDR3 residues: CAWQGTGVYSPLHF. The CDR3 region has the DNA TGTGCCTGGCAGGGGACAGGGGTTTATTCACCCCTCCACTTT.

The CDR3 nucleotides are TGTGCCAGCAAACTTAGCGGGGGGAACGATGAGCAGTTCTTC. It specifies CASKLSGGNDEQFF. V and J are TRBV6-4 and TRBJ2-1; TRBD2 agrees at 10 bases. There are 14 residues in the CDR3. V lost 7 bases and J lost 8; bases outside the gene matches: 8. CDR1 MRHNA and CDR2 SNTAGT come from the germline V gene.

Remarks on this clone: The junction and the germline gene differ at one end; a read error may be behind it. The chain links TRBV7-8 to TRBJ2-7; 7 bases are a match to TRBD1. This CDR3 is built from 14 residues. CDR1 and CDR2 from the germline V gene are SGHVS and FQNEAQ. CDR3 region: CASSPGQGQLETLF. CDR3 in DNA: TGTGCCAGCAGCCCTGGTCAGGGACAGCTCGAAACGTTGTTC.

The count of this clone is one. The chain joins TRBV10-1 to TRBJ1-3; D is uncertain. Trimming cost V 3 bases and J 2 bases, with 8 bases left between them. Germline CDR1 and CDR2: WNHNN and SYGVQD (reference sequence). CDR3 length: 14 residues. CDR3 protein: CASSDPGTGNTIYF. The CDR3 region has the DNA TGCGCCAGCAGTGATCCGGGAACTGGAAACACCATATATTTT.

This clone was seen a handful of times. The rearrangement links TRBV28 to TRBJ1-5, with D hard to call. The CDR3 loop spans 16 amino acids. The V end lost 4 bases, the J end lost 3 bases, and 16 bases lay between the germline ends. Germline V gene data show CDR1 as MDHEN and CDR2 as SYDVKM. CDR3 sequence: CASSYEGRNNNQPQHF. CDR3 bases: TGTGCCAGCAGTTACGAGGGCAGGAACAACAATCAGCCCCAGCATTTT.

This clone is a singleton in its sample. V is TRBV5-6 and J is TRBJ2-3; 7 bases fit TRBD2. Per germline, CDR1 SGHDT and CDR2 YYEEEE. The ends lost 9 bases at V and 2 bases at J; junction bases unmatched: 6. The CDR3 extends over 13 amino acids. The CDR3 spells CATRDYFTDTQYF. Written as DNA, the CDR3 is TGTGCCACCCGGGACTACTTCACAGATACGCAGTATTTT.

This chain links TRBV29-1 with TRBJ1-1, with 7 bases identical to TRBD1. Germline CDR1 reads SQVTM; CDR2 reads ANQGSEA. Losses at the gene ends were 5 bases for V and 5 bases for J; bases not matched to a gene: 14. The CDR3 length is 15 residues. CDR3 in amino acids: CSVQGQSEGGTEAFF. In DNA, the CDR3 is TGCAGCGTTCAGGGACAGTCTGAGGGTGGGACTGAAGCTTTCTTT.

The genes are TRBV11-2 and TRBJ2-3; D is unclear. Germline assignment: CDR1 SGHAT and CDR2 FQNNGV. Trimming stripped 5 bases from V and 2 bases from J, with 5 bases between. CDR3 length: 12 amino acids. DNA for the CDR3: TGTGCCAGCAGCCCCCACACAGATACGCAGTATTTT. It yields the protein CASSPHTDTQYF. The full variable domain, completed using reference TRBV11-2 and TRBJ2-3, is EAGVAQSPRYKIIEKRQSVAFWCNPISGHATLYWYQQILGQGPKLLIQFQNNGVVDDSQLPKDRFSAERLKGVDSTLKIQPAKLEDSAVYLCASSPHTDTQYFGPGTRLTVL.

The CDR3 DNA sequence: TGTGCCATCAGGGCGGGGCTTGCAACTAATGAAAAACTGTTTTTT. Translating it yields CAIRAGLATNEKLFF. This rearrangement joins TRBV10-3 to TRBJ1-4, with a weak D call TRBD1 (5 bases). The CDR3 consists of 15 residues. Germline V gene data show CDR1 as ENHRY and CDR2 as SYGVKD. V was shortened by 6 bases and J by 0 bases, with 11 bases between the two germline ends.

This clone appeared once. The J gene is TRBJ2-7, the V gene TRBV10-3; 8 bases are a match to TRBD1. V gave up 8 bases and J gave up 1 base; unmatched junction bases: 7. The CDR3 extends over 14 amino acids. From germline, CDR1 is ENHRY and CDR2 SYGVKD. The chain's CDR3 is CAIGQGAGSYEQYF. CDR3 nucleotide sequence: TGTGCCATCGGACAGGGAGCAGGTTCCTACGAGCAGTACTTC.

V is TRBV15 and J is TRBJ1-5, with a weak D call TRBD1 (5 bases). CDR3 length equals 15 residues. From germline, CDR1 is LNHNV and CDR2 YYDKDF (reference sequence). Deletions cut 6 bases from V and 3 bases from J, with 15 bases between. The CDR3 loop is CATREWRGSNQPQHF. For the CDR3, the DNA is TGTGCCACCAGGGAGTGGAGGGGCTCCAATCAGCCCCAGCATTTT. The full variable domain, rest sourced from reference TRBV15 and TRBJ1-5, is DAMVIQNPRYQVTQFGKPVTLSCSQTLNHNVMYWYQQKSSQAPKLLFHYYDKDFNNEADTPDNFQSRRPNTSFCFLDIRSPGLGDTAMYLCATREWRGSNQPQHFGDGTRLSIL.

This chain uses TRBV30 with TRBJ1-2; D gene ambiguous. Germline CDR1 reads GTSNPN; CDR2 reads SVGIG (reference sequence). V lost 4 bases to trimming and J lost 0 bases, with 15 bases between them. The CDR3 runs to 15 residues. CDR3 DNA sequence: TGTGCCTGGACAGGCACGCGCATTTCTAACTATGGCTACACCTTC. Translating gives CAWTGTRISNYGYTF.